This T cell receptor beta chain was identified in a study of patients and donors after allogeneic stem cell transplantation. The germline gives CDR1 ENHRY, CDR2 SYGVKD. The V end was cut by 3 bases, the J end by 2 bases, with 9 bases between. This CDR3 contains 14 residues. Via MiXCR, TCRdb re-called the RT-PCR reads, giving one row per CDR3 protein. The table lists about a million distinct CDR3 sequences, 18% of them singletons. The chain has TRBV10-3 and TRBJ2-3; D is unclear. Input material: blood, either unsorted or a sorted T cell fraction (not recorded which). The sequence was obtained from a human donor who was either an allogeneic HSCT recipient or a stem cell or donor lymphocyte infusion donor (not recorded which). It is not recorded whose cells these are; they may come from a transplant donor. CDR3 amino acids: CAISDSVSTDTQYF. The CDR3 DNA reads as TGTGCCATCAGTGATTCGGTATCCACAGATACGCAGTATTTT.